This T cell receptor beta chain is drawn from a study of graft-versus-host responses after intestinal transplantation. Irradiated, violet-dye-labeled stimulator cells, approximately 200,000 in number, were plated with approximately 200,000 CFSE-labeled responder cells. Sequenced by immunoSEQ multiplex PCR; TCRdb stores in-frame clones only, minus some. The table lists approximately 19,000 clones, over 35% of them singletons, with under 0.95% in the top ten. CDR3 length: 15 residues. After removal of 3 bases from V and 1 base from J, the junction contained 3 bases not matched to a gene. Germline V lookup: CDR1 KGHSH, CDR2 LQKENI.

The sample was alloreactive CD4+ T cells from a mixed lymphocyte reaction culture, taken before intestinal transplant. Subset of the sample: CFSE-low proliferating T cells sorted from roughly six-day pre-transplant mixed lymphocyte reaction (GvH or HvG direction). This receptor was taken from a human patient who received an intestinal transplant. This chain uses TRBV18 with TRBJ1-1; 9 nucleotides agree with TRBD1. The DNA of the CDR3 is TGTGCCAGCTCACCCCGGGACAGGGCGAACACTGAAGCTTTCTTT. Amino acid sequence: CASSPRDRANTEAFF.